This entry lists 5 T cell receptor beta chains sequenced from one sample in a study of T cell repertoires in cytomegalovirus infection. These TCRs' antigens remain unknown. Via MiXCR, TCRdb re-called the reads, giving one row per CDR3 protein. This table holds hundreds of thousands of distinct CDR3 sequences, about a third found once. Sample: cultured CD8+ T cells from PBMCs, taken from culture after CMV antigen stimulation. The receptors shown here come from a human donor in good health (CMV status not recorded). Some clones in this sample may be carry-over from other donors' samples.

In regard to this clonotype: The conserved phenylalanine or tryptophan normally closing the CDR3 is absent here, so this likely arose from a read error. This chain's CDR3 is CAISESSKERLRQETQYS. CDR3 sequence (DNA): TGTGCCATCAGTGAGTCGAGCAAGGAGAGGCTCAGGCAAGAGACCCAGTACTCC. The V and J genes are TRBV10-3 and TRBJ2-5; no reliable D call. The CDR3 is 18 amino acids. V was trimmed by 0 bases and J by 2 bases, leaving 19 bases between them. Germline lookup yields CDR1 ENHRY and CDR2 SYGVKD.

This clonotype appeared a single time. V is TRBV20-1 and J is TRBJ2-5; 7 bases match TRBD2. Germline CDR1 is DFQATT and CDR2 is SNEGSKA (reference sequence). J was trimmed by 5 bases and V by 0 bases; bases with no gene match: 3. CDR3 length: 13 residues. CDR3 sequence reads: CSAREGGVETQYF. As DNA, the CDR3 is TGCAGTGCTAGAGAGGGGGGGGTGGAGACCCAGTACTTC.

This clonotype was seen ten or more times. This chain uses TRBV4-1 with TRBJ1-1, with D tentatively TRBD1 (6 bases). The length of the CDR3 is 13 residues. V lost 3 bases and J lost 1, with 6 bases in between. Germline CDR1 reads MGHRA; CDR2 reads YSYEKL. CDR3 loop: CASSQGQNTEAFF. CDR3 coding DNA: TGCGCCAGCAGCCAGGGACAGAACACTGAAGCTTTCTTT.

The J gene is TRBJ1-1, the V gene TRBV5-5; D ambiguous. V lost 0 bases to trimming and J lost 1 base, with 7 bases between them. The CDR3 sequence is 14 residues long. CDR1 is SGHKS, CDR2 YYEKEE, per germline (reference sequence). This chain's CDR3 is CASSLGEENTEAFF. CDR3 bases: TGTGCCAGCAGCTTGGGCGAGGAGAACACTGAAGCTTTCTTT.

The chain employs TRBV7-9 and TRBJ1-4; D ambiguous. Trimming left V 3 bases short and J 8 bases short, with 7 bases between. Germline V gene lookup returns CDR1 SEHNR and CDR2 FQNEAQ (reference sequence). There are 12 residues in the CDR3. CDR3 sequence: CASSFSLEKLFF. The CDR3, as DNA: TGTGCCAGCAGCTTCTCCCTAGAAAAACTGTTTTTT.